Presented here are 8 T cell receptor beta chains from one specimen sequenced in a study of cytomegalovirus exposure and HLA in healthy donors. The primer mix had 60 Vbeta and 13 Jbeta primers. The protocol was immunoSEQ multiplex PCR, while the TCRdb copy is restricted to in-frame clones and leaves out a portion. The sample yields some 130,000 clones, roughly three quarters seen once. The sequencing input was PBMCs. These receptors all stem from a man aged 25-45 years in good health and CMV-seronegative.

The V call is TRBV6-5, the J call TRBJ2-1, with D tentatively TRBD2 (6 bases). Germline V gene sequence: CDR1 MNHEY, CDR2 SVGAGI. This CDR3 contains 16 residues. Deletions cut 0 bases from V and 0 bases from J, with 9 bases between. The CDR3 spells CASSYSRRDSYNEQFF. The CDR3, as DNA: TGTGCCAGCAGTTACTCACGGCGGGACTCCTACAATGAGCAGTTCTTC.

This chain joins TRBV5-4 and TRBJ2-5; possible D gene TRBD1, 5 bases. Germline V lookup: CDR1 SGHNT, CDR2 YYREEE (reference sequence). V lost 2 bases and J 5 bases, leaving 19 bases between the germline ends. This CDR3 comprises 16 residues. CDR3 DNA: TGTGCCAGCAGCTTTAGTCTGACAGCCTCCGGGGAGACCCAGTACTTC. Translation: CASSFSLTASGETQYF.

The chain joins TRBV19 to TRBJ1-5; D unresolved. CDR1 LNHDA and CDR2 SQIVND come from the germline V gene (reference sequence). The CDR3 is made up of 15 amino acids. V lost 2 bases and J lost 2, with 10 bases in between. The CDR3 region has the DNA TGTGCCAGTAGTATACAGGCCTCTGGCAATCAGCCCCAGCATTTT. It encodes CASSIQASGNQPQHF.

The chain has TRBV5-1 and TRBJ2-1; D perhaps matches TRBD1 (5 bases). Germline V lookup: CDR1 SGHRS, CDR2 YFSETQ. The ends were cut back, 0 bases at V and 7 bases at J, with 17 bases in the middle. The CDR3 is 16 amino acids. CDR3 loop: CASSLVGQGIGNEQFF. DNA for the CDR3: TGCGCCAGCAGCTTGGTGGGGCAGGGTATCGGGAATGAGCAGTTCTTC.

The chain links TRBV5-4 to TRBJ2-1; D uncertain. The germline V gene encodes CDR1 SGHNT and CDR2 YYREEE (reference sequence). V lost 4 bases, J lost 8 bases, and 13 bases lay in between. The CDR3 contains 13 residues. In nucleotides, the CDR3 is TGTGCCAGCAGCCCTTCCCAGCGCGATGAGCAGTTCTTC. It translates to CASSPSQRDEQFF.

V usage is TRBV5-1 and J usage is TRBJ2-5; 7 nucleotides align to TRBD1. V shed 1 base, J shed 4 bases, and the junction held 7 bases outside the gene matches. Germline V lookup: CDR1 SGHRS, CDR2 YFSETQ. The CDR3 length is 15 residues. CDR3 sequence: CASSLQTGLGETQYF. The CDR3 DNA follows: TGCGCCAGCAGCTTGCAGACAGGGTTGGGAGAGACCCAGTACTTC.

The chain has TRBV30 and TRBJ2-6; 12 bases align to TRBD1. The V segment lost 5 bases and the J segment 4 bases; nucleotides outside the gene matches: 9. There are 17 residues in the CDR3. CDR1 GTSNPN and CDR2 SVGIG come from the germline V gene (reference sequence). In DNA, the CDR3 is TGTGCCTGGGACCGGGACAGGGGGCCCTCAGGGGCCAACGTCCTGACTTTC. Translation: CAWDRDRGPSGANVLTF.

V gene TRBV19 combines with J gene TRBJ2-7; D ambiguous. The ends were cut back, 0 bases at V and 2 bases at J, with 5 bases in the middle. This CDR3 contains 13 residues. Germline-derived CDR1 and CDR2 are LNHDA and SQIVND (reference sequence). The CDR3 loop reads CASSIDNTYEQYF. CDR3 coding DNA: TGTGCCAGTAGTATAGACAACACCTACGAGCAGTACTTC.